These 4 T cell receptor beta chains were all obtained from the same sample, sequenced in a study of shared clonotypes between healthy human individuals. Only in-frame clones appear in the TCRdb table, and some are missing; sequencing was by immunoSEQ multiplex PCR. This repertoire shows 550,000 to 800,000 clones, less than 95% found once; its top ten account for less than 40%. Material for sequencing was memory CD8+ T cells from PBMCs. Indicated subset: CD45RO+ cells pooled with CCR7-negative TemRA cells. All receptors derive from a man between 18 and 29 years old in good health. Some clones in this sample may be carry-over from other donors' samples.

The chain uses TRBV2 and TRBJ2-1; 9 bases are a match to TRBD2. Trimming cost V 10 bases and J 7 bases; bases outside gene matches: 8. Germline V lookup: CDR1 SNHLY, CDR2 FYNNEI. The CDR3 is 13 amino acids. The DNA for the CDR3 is TGTGCCATCCCTAGCGGGAACTTGAATGAGCAGTTCTTC. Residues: CAIPSGNLNEQFF. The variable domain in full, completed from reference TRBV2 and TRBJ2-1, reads EPEVTQTPSHQVTQMGQEVILRCVPISNHLYFYWYRQILGQKVEFLVSFYNNEISEKSEIFDDQFSVERPDGSNFTLKIRSTKLEDSAMYFCAIPSGNLNEQFFGPGTRLTVL.

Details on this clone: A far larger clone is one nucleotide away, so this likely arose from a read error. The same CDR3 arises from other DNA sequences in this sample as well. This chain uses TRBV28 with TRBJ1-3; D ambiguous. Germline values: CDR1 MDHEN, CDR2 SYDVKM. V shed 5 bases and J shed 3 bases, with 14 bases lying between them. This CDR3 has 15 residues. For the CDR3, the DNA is TGTGCCAGCAGTCCTCCATGGAAGGGTGGAAACACCATATATTTT. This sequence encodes CASSPPWKGGNTIYF.

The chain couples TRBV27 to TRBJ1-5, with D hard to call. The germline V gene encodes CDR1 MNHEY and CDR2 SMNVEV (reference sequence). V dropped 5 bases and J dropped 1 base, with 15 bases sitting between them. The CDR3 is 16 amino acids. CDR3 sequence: CASSPSWGESNQPQHF. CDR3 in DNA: TGTGCCAGCAGTCCTTCCTGGGGAGAAAGCAATCAGCCCCAGCATTTT.

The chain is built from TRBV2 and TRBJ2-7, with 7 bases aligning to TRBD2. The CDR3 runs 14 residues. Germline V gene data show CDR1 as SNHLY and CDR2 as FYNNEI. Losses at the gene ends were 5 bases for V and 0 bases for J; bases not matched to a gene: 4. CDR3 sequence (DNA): TGTGCCAGCAGTACAACTAGCGCCTCCTACGAGCAGTACTTC. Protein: CASSTTSASYEQYF.